The entry below gives a single T cell receptor beta chain sequence along with its context. The entry originates in a study of blood T cell repertoires in COVID-19. About the research overall: Acute and convalescent COVID-19 specimens originated in the United States, Italy and Spain.

CDR3 size: 13 residues. CDR1 is SGHRS and CDR2 is YFSETQ in the germline V gene. The V and J ends lost 4 bases and 4 bases respectively, with 11 bases between them. Patients from Seattle were sampled longitudinally, starting during active infection. Per the original methods: Cell counts per sample came from amplifying reference gene primers. This table comes from immunoSEQ multiplex PCR, and its TCRdb copy is limited to in-frame clones, with some not included. Clone size and the V and J calls come from that table; the DNA yielded D and trimming. The top ten hold 2% to 2.5% of the sample, which has fewer than 300,000 clones, 80% to 95% seen once.

The sequenced material came from peripheral blood. This sequence originates from a woman in her twenties or thirties with COVID-19, enrolled during active disease. The chain couples TRBV5-1 to TRBJ1-1; D perhaps matches TRBD1 (6 bases). As DNA, the CDR3 is TGCGCCAGCAGCATCCTAGGGGGCACTGAAGCTTTCTTT. Translated: CASSILGGTEAFF.